This T cell receptor (beta chain) was recorded in a study of cytomegalovirus exposure and HLA in healthy donors. With respect to this clone: The antigen is unknown.

The study ran its PCR with 60 Vbeta and 13 Jbeta primers. Assay: immunoSEQ multiplex PCR; the TCRdb copy retains only in-frame clones and omits some. The sample shows 110,000 or so clones, around 77% of them seen only once. CDR1 KGHSH and CDR2 LQKENI come from the germline V gene. Trimming pared 2 bases from V and 1 base from J, leaving 15 bases between. The length of the CDR3 is 17 residues. Findings of the study overall: Most TCR beta V segments were productive about 90% or about 30% of the time in an earlier analysis. CMV serostatus was the sole immune exposure data available. Using a false discovery rate of 0.05, a later analysis showed that fewer than 20,000 TCR beta sequences were associated with HLA alleles.

The source of this sequence is a woman in her twenties or thirties in good health and CMV-seropositive. The chain recombines TRBV18 with TRBJ2-1; D is possibly TRBD2 (6 bases). Input material: PBMCs. CDR3 sequence reads: CASSPSGSLRSYNEQFF. The CDR3 DNA follows: TGTGCCAGCTCACCATCCGGGAGCTTGAGGTCCTACAATGAGCAGTTCTTC.